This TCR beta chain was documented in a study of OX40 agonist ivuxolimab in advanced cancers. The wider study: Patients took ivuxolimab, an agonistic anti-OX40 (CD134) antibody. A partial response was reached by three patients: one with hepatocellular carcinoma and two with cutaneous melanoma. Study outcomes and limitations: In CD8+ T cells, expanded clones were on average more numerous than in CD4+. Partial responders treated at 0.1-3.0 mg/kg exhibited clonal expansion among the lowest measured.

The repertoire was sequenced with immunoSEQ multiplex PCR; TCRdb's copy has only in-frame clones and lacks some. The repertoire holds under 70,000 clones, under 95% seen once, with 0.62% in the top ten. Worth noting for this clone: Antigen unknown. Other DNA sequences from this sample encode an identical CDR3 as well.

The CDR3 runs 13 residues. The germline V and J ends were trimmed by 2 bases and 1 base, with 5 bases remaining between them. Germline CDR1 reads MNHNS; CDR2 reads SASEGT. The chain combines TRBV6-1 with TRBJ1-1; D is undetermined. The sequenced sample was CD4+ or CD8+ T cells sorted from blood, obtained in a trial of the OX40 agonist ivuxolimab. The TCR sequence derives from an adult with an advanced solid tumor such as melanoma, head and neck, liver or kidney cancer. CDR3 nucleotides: TGTGCCAGCAGTGAACGGGGGAACACTGAAGCTTTCTTT. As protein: CASSERGNTEAFF.